This T cell receptor beta chain was obtained from a study of technical replicates of blood from several donors. Sequencing used immunoSEQ multiplex PCR; TCRdb keeps in-frame clones, though not all of them. The sample carries tens of thousands of clones, approximately 91% recorded once. The clonotype was recovered from a human donor in good health. The sequenced material came from T cells isolated from PBMCs.

CDR3 region: CASSIAGMDTEAFF. The DNA for the CDR3 is TGTGCCAGTAGTATAGCAGGGATGGACACTGAAGCTTTCTTT. This chain links TRBV19 with TRBJ1-1, with D maybe TRBD1 (5 bases). This CDR3 is built from 14 residues. Per the germline V gene, CDR1 is LNHDA and CDR2 is SQIVND (reference sequence). V shed 1 base and J shed 3 bases, with 9 bases lying between them.